Below, 23 T cell receptor beta chains from the same sample are listed, as sequenced in a study of response to subunit inactivated influenza vaccine. TCRdb redid the calling of the RT-PCR reads with MiXCR, one entry per CDR3 protein. Of 650,000 to 800,000 distinct CDR3 sequences listed, under 20% are singletons. Sequencing was performed on PBMCs from blood, taken less than 6 days after vaccination. These receptors came from a man aged 45 to 65 who received an inactivated influenza vaccine.

This clonotype was observed a few times. This chain links TRBV6-5 with TRBJ2-3; the D is unclear. The CDR3 spans 14 residues. Germline lookup yields CDR1 MNHEY and CDR2 SVGAGI. V was cut by 2 bases and J by 4 bases, with 10 bases left in between. CDR3 in amino acids: CASSYRGSADTQYF. In nucleotides, the CDR3 is TGTGCCAGCAGTTACAGAGGCTCCGCAGATACGCAGTATTTT.

This clonotype was recorded a few times. The chain is built from TRBV28 and TRBJ2-3, with D perhaps matching TRBD1 or TRBD2 (7 bases each). CDR3 length equals 19 residues. Trimming pared 5 bases from V and 3 bases from J, leaving 27 bases between. CDR1 and CDR2 from the germline V gene are MDHEN and SYDVKM. CDR3: CASSRRVTGEGPGTDTQYF. DNA for the CDR3: TGTGCCAGCAGTCGCCGTGTCACAGGGGAGGGCCCTGGGACAGATACGCAGTATTTT. Full variable domain (missing parts from reference TRBV28 and TRBJ2-3): DVKVTQSSRYLVKRTGEKVFLECVQDMDHENMFWYRQDPGLGLRLIYFSYDVKMKEKGDIPEGYSVSREKKERFSLILESASTNQTSMYLCASSRRVTGEGPGTDTQYFGPGTRLTVL.

This clonotype was found a few times. This chain uses TRBV4-3 with TRBJ2-7, with D possibly TRBD2 on 6 matching bases. This CDR3 contains 15 residues. Germline V gene lookup returns CDR1 LGHNA and CDR2 YSLEER. V was cut by 0 bases and J by 2 bases, with 11 bases left in between. Here the CDR3 reads CASSQDSGLTYEQYF. The CDR3 coding sequence is TGCGCCAGCAGCCAAGACAGCGGGCTCACCTACGAGCAGTACTTC.

This clonotype was counted a few times. The chain links TRBV7-9 to TRBJ2-5; a weak D match, TRBD2 (5 bases). The CDR3 runs to 14 residues. The V and J ends lost 1 base and 9 bases respectively, with 15 bases between them. From germline, CDR1 is SEHNR and CDR2 FQNEAQ (reference sequence). CDR3 loop: CASSLDRAPGAQYF. The CDR3, as DNA: TGTGCCAGCAGCTTAGATCGGGCTCCCGGGGCCCAGTACTTC.

CDR3 DNA sequence: TGCAGTGCTAGAGCAGGGCTACTATGGCGGGAGACCCAGTACTTC. Its translation is CSARAGLLWRETQYF. The V gene is TRBV20-1, the J gene TRBJ2-5, with a weak D call TRBD1 (5 bases). CDR1 DFQATT and CDR2 SNEGSKA come from the germline V gene (reference sequence). V was clipped by 1 base and J by 5 bases, with 17 bases between them. This CDR3 has 15 amino acids.

The V gene is TRBV20-1, the J gene TRBJ1-5; unclear D gene. Trimming left V 4 bases short and J 1 base short, with 20 bases between. Germline CDR1 DFQATT, CDR2 SNEGSKA (reference sequence). The CDR3 contains 17 residues. CDR3 nucleotide sequence: TGCAGTGCTAAAACGGGGTGGTTGAACCCGAGCAATCAGCCCCAGCATTTT. This sequence encodes CSAKTGWLNPSNQPQHF.

This clonotype came up a few times. The genes are TRBV10-2 and TRBJ1-4; 10 positions match TRBD1. Germline V gene sequence: CDR1 WSHSY, CDR2 SAAADI. The V gene end was trimmed by 4 bases and the J gene end by 0 bases; junction bases not matched to a gene: 11. This CDR3 is 19 amino acids long. The CDR3 sequence: CASSAARTGGPPTNEKLFF. The DNA for the CDR3 is TGCGCCAGCAGTGCCGCCCGGACAGGGGGACCCCCAACTAATGAAAAACTGTTTTTT.

This clonotype was detected a few times. This chain joins TRBV5-1 and TRBJ2-1; 7 bases line up with TRBD2. CDR3 length: 13 amino acids. The V segment lost 10 bases and the J segment 6 bases; nucleotides outside the gene matches: 10. Germline assignment: CDR1 SGHRS and CDR2 YFSETQ. CDR3 loop: CASGLGNINEQFF. DNA of the CDR3: TGCGCCTCAGGACTAGGTAATATCAATGAGCAGTTCTTC.

The chain recombines TRBV29-1 with TRBJ2-7; no firm D call. CDR1 SQVTM and CDR2 ANQGSEA come from the germline V gene. The V end lost 2 bases, the J end lost 2 bases, and 16 bases lay between the germline ends. The CDR3 sequence is 15 residues long. CDR3 sequence: CSVESSSVPAYEQYF. The CDR3 DNA reads TGCAGCGTTGAATCTAGTTCAGTCCCGGCCTACGAGCAGTACTTC.

This clonotype was counted a few times. The chain uses TRBV2 and TRBJ1-1; no clear D. The germline gives CDR1 SNHLY, CDR2 FYNNEI. Trimming stripped 4 bases from V and 7 bases from J, with 10 bases between. This CDR3 is 12 amino acids long. CDR3 region: CASSVVQFEAFF. CDR3 nucleotide sequence: TGTGCCAGCAGTGTGGTGCAATTTGAAGCTTTCTTT.

The sample holds a few counts of this clonotype. The CDR3 here is CSGTGLFQETQYF. The DNA for the CDR3 is TGCAGCGGGACGGGACTTTTCCAAGAGACCCAGTACTTC. This chain links TRBV29-1 with TRBJ2-5; D perhaps matches TRBD2 (6 bases). Germline CDR1 and CDR2: SQVTM and ANQGSEA. V lost 7 bases, J lost 1 base, and 13 bases lay in between. The CDR3 totals 13 residues.

This chain joins TRBV2 and TRBJ2-2, with 12 bases matching TRBD2. The CDR3 is 18 residues long. The junction had 12 bases not matched to a gene; V was cut back by 5 bases and J by 5 bases. CDR1 SNHLY and CDR2 FYNNEI come from the germline V gene. This chain's CDR3 is CASSLSRLAGGHTGELFF. The CDR3, as DNA: TGTGCCAGCAGTCTCTCAAGGCTAGCGGGAGGGCATACCGGGGAGCTGTTTTTT.

This chain uses TRBV25-1 with TRBJ1-5; possibly TRBD1 for D (6 bases). Germline lookup yields CDR1 MGHDK and CDR2 SYGVNS. The CDR3 consists of 13 residues. The V gene lost 9 bases and the J gene lost 5 bases, with 14 bases spanning the gap. CDR3 loop: CASRGRGDQPQHF. The CDR3 region has the DNA TGTGCCAGTAGGGGGAGGGGGGATCAGCCCCAGCATTTT.

The chain has TRBV6-2 or TRBV6-3 and TRBJ1-1; a possible D gene is TRBD1 (5 bases). The length of the CDR3 is 12 residues. Germline V lookup: CDR1 MNHEY, CDR2 SVGEGT. The V end lost 4 bases, the J end lost 4 bases, and 7 bases lay between the germline ends. CDR3 bases: TGTGCCAGCAGTTCCAGGGCCACTGAAGCTTTCTTT. It translates to CASSSRATEAFF.

The chain has TRBV20-1 and TRBJ2-7, with TRBD2 matching over 9 bases. The trim removed 0 bases at V and 5 bases at J, leaving 8 bases unmatched. Germline-derived CDR1 and CDR2 are DFQATT and SNEGSKA (reference sequence). The CDR3 spans 15 residues. The CDR3 loop reads CSARDNSGSLNEQYF. The CDR3 DNA follows: TGCAGTGCTAGAGATAATAGCGGGAGTCTCAACGAGCAGTACTTC.

V is TRBV5-1 and J is TRBJ2-5; a weak D match, TRBD1 (5 bases). This CDR3 has 15 amino acids. Trimming removed 6 bases at V and 5 bases at J, with 20 bases between. CDR1 is SGHRS, CDR2 YFSETQ, per germline. The CDR3 DNA follows: TGCGCCAGCACCGACACGGGTGGGGCGGCGGAGACCCAGTACTTC. It is translated as CASTDTGGAAETQYF.

The genes are TRBV6-2 or TRBV6-3 and TRBJ1-5; a weak D match, TRBD1 (6 bases). Germline lookup yields CDR1 MNHEY and CDR2 SVGEGT. The CDR3 is 15 residues long. Trimming removed 7 bases at V and 2 bases at J, with 15 bases between. The CDR3 region has the DNA TGTGCCAGCACCAACTCGGGGGCGGGCAATCAGCCCCAGCATTTT. This sequence encodes CASTNSGAGNQPQHF.

This clonotype was picked up a small number of times. CDR3 in amino acids: CAGISGANVLTF. CDR3 sequence (DNA): TGTGCCGGGATCTCTGGGGCCAACGTCCTGACTTTC. The chain employs TRBV6-5 and TRBJ2-6; D is undetermined. This CDR3 is built from 12 residues. V lost 11 bases, J lost 0 bases, and 5 bases lay in between. The V gene's germline CDR1 is MNHEY and CDR2 SVGAGI.

This clonotype has a handful of counts. CDR3 bases: TGTGCCAGCAGCTTAGGCCGTCTAGCGTTACAAGAGACCCAGTACTTC. Translation gives CASSLGRLALQETQYF. The chain joins TRBV7-8 to TRBJ2-5; D is possibly TRBD2 (6 bases). CDR1 is SGHVS and CDR2 is FQNEAQ in the germline V gene. The CDR3 is made up of 16 amino acids. V lost 1 base to trimming and J lost 2 bases, with 14 bases between them. Using reference TRBV7-8 and TRBJ2-5 for the parts outside the CDR3, the full variable domain is GAGVSQSPRYKVAKRGQDVALRCDPISGHVSLFWYQQALGQGPEFLTYFQNEAQLDKSGLPSDRFFAERPEGSVSTLKIQRTQQEDSAVYLCASSLGRLALQETQYFGPGTRLLVL.

The table lists this clonotype with a few counts. The chain carries TRBV29-1 and TRBJ2-2; 7 positions match TRBD1. The CDR3 totals 14 residues. With V trimmed by 7 bases and J by 4 bases, 9 bases remained unmatched. Germline CDR1 SQVTM, CDR2 ANQGSEA. The chain's CDR3 is CSAATGYPTGELFF. The DNA of the CDR3 is TGCAGCGCCGCGACAGGGTATCCCACCGGGGAGCTGTTTTTT.

The table lists this clonotype with a few counts. The chain's CDR3 is CASSPSDRVNTEAFF. The CDR3 nucleotides are TGCGCCAGCAGCCCATCGGACAGGGTGAACACTGAAGCTTTCTTT. The chain couples TRBV4-3 to TRBJ1-1; 8 bases align to TRBD1. CDR3 length equals 15 residues. V lost 4 bases, J lost 0 bases, and 4 bases stayed unmatched. In germline, CDR1 is LGHNA, CDR2 YSLEER.

The rearrangement uses TRBV20-1 and TRBJ2-6, with D possibly being TRBD1 (5 bases). V lost 6 bases to trimming and J lost 0 bases, with 9 bases between them. The germline V gene encodes CDR1 DFQATT and CDR2 SNEGSKA (reference sequence). CDR3 size: 14 residues. CDR3 coding DNA: TGCAGTGCCCCAGACAGCTCTGGGGCCAACGTCCTGACTTTC. Protein product: CSAPDSSGANVLTF.

Turning to this clonotype: Mismatch with germline at one junction end may stem from a read error. The CDR3 here is CAIRPEGKLNTGELIF. CDR3 nucleotide sequence: TGTGCCATCAGGCCGGAGGGAAAACTGAACACCGGGGAGCTGATTTTT. V usage is TRBV10-3 and J usage is TRBJ2-2; D perhaps matches TRBD2 (6 bases). The CDR3 runs to 16 residues. Germline assignment: CDR1 ENHRY and CDR2 SYGVKD.